This T cell receptor (beta chain) was recorded in a study of cytomegalovirus exposure and HLA in healthy donors. Findings and limits, study-wide: Later work showed greater clonal expansion in HLA-associated TCR beta chains than in equally common others. The productive fraction for most TCR beta V segments was about 87% or about 30% in an earlier analysis.

The CDR3 is 13 residues long. Trimming left V 7 bases short and J 4 bases short, with 12 bases between. CDR1 SEHNR and CDR2 FQNEAQ come from the germline V gene (reference sequence). As for this clone: The antigen is not known.

The PCR had 60 Vbeta and 13 Jbeta primers. Some clones are missing from TCRdb's copy, which holds only in-frame ones; the method was immunoSEQ multiplex PCR. The sample yields 150,000 to 200,000 clones, 86% seen once. Sequencing was done on a sample of PBMCs. The J gene is TRBJ2-3, the V gene TRBV7-9; no clear D. This TCR was sampled from a woman younger than 35 in good health and CMV-seronegative. In nucleotides, the CDR3 is TGTGCCAGCATGCTAGTTTTCCCAGATACGCAGTATTTT. Its protein is CASMLVFPDTQYF.